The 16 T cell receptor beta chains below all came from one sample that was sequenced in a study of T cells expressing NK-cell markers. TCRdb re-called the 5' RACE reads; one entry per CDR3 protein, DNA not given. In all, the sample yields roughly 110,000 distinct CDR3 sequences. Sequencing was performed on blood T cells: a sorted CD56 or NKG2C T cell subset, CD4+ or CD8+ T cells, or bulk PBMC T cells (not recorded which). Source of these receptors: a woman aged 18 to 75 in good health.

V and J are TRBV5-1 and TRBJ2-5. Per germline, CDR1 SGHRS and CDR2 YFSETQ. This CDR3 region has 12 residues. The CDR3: CASKDLTETQYF. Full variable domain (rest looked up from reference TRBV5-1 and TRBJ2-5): KAGVTQTPRYLIKTRGQQVTLSCSPISGHRSVSWYQQTPGQGLQFLFEYFSETQRNKGNFPGRFSGRQFSNSRSEMNVSTLELGDSALYLCASKDLTETQYFGPGTRLLVL.

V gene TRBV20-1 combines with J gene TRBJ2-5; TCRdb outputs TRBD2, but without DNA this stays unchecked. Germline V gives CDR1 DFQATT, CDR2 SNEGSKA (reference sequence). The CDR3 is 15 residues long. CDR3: CSAPEELAGGETQYF.

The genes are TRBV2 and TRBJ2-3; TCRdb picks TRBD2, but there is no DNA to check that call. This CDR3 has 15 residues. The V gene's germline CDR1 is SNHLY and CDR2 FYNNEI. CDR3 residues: CASSGLATSTDTQYF.

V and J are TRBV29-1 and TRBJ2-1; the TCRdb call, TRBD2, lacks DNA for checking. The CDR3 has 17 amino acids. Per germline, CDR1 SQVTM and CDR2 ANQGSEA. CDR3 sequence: CSVSGLASLHKYNEQFF.

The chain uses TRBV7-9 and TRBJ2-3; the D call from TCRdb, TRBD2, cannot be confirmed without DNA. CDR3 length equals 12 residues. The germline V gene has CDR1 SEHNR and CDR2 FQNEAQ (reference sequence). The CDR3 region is CASSGLGGTQYF. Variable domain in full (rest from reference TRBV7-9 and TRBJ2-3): DTGVSQNPRHKITKRGQNVTFRCDPISEHNRLYWYRQTLGQGPEFLTYFQNEAQLEKSRLLSDRFSAERPKGSFSTLEIQRTEQGDSAMYLCASSGLGGTQYFGPGTRLTVL.

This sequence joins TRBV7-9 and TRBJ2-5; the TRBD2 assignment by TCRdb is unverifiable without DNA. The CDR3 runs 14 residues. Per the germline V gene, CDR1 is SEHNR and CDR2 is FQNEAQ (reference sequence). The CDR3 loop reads CASSPRQGQETQYF.

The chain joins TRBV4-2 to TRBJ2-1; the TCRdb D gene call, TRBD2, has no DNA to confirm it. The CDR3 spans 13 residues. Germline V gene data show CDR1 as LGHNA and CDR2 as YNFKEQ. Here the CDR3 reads CASSRGLSNEQFF.

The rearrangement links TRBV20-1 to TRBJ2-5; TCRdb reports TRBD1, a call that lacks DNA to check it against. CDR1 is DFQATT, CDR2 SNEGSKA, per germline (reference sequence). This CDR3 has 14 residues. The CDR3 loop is CSARDGGRAETQYF.

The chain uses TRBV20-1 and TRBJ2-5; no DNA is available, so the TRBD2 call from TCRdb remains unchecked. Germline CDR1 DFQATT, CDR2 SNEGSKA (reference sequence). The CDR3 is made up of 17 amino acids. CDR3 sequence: CSARDPELLAGEETQYF.

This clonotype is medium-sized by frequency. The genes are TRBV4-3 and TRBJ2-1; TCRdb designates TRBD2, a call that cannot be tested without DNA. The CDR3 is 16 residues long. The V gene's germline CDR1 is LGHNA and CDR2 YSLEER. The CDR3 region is CASSQDFYGEYNEQFF.

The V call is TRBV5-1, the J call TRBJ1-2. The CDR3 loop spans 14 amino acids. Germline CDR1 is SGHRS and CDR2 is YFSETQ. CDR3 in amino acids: CASSLVVANYGYTF.

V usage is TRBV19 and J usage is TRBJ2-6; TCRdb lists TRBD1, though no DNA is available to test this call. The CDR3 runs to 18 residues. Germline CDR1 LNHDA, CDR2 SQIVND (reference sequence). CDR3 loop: CASKGSGDGSLGANVLTF.

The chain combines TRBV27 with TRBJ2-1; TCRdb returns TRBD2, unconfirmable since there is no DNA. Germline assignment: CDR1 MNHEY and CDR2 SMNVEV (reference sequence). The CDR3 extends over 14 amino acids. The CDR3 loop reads CASSFAGGVNEQFF.

CDR3 protein: CASSSRTGAGSPLHF. This chain joins TRBV27 and TRBJ1-6; the TRBD1 assignment by TCRdb is unverifiable without DNA. CDR1 is MNHEY and CDR2 is SMNVEV in the germline V gene (reference sequence). There are 15 residues in the CDR3.

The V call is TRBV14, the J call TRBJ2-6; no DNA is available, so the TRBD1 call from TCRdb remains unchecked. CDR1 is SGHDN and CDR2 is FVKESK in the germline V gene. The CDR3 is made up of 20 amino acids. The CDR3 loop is CASRHGTVKSGFSGANVLTF.

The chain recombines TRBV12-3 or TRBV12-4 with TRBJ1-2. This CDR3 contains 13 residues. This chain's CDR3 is CASSGGLSYGYTF.